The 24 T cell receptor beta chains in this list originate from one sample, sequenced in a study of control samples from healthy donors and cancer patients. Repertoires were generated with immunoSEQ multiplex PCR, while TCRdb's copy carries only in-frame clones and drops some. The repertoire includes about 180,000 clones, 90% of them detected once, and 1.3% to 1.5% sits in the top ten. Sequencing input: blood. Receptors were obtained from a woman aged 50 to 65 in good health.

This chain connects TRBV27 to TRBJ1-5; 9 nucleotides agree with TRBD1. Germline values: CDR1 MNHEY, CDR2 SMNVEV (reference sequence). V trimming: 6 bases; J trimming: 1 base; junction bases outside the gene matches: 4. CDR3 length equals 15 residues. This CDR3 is CASRTGGISNQPQHF. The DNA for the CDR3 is TGTGCCAGCAGGACAGGGGGAATAAGCAATCAGCCCCAGCATTTT.

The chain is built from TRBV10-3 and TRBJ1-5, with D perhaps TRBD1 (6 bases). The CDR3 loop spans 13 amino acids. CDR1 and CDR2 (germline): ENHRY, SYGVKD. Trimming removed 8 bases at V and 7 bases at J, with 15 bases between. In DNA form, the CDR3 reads TGTGCCATCTCTGCGGTAGGGGGACAGCCCCAGCATTTT. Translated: CAISAVGGQPQHF.

CDR3 nucleotides: TGTGCCTGGACCCCCTTTGGTGCTGGCTACACCTTC. This gives the protein CAWTPFGAGYTF. This chain uses TRBV30 with TRBJ1-2; no clear D. This CDR3 spans 12 amino acids. CDR1 GTSNPN and CDR2 SVGIG come from the germline V gene (reference sequence). Trimming removed 4 bases from V and 7 bases from J, with 13 bases in between.

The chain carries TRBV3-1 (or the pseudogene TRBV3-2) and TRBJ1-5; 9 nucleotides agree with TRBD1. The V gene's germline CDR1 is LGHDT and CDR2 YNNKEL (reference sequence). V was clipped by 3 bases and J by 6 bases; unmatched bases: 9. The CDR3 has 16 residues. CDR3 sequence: CASSQGGQGMSQPQHF. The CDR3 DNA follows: TGTGCCAGCAGCCAGGGGGGACAGGGTATGTCTCAGCCCCAGCATTTT.

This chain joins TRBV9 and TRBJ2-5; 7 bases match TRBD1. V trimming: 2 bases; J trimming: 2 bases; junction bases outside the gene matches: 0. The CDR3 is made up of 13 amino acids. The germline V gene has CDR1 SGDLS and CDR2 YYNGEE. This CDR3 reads CASSVTGQETQYF. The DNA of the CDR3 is TGTGCCAGCAGCGTGACAGGGCAAGAGACCCAGTACTTC. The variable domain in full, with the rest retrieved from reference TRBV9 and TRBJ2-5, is DSGVTQTPKHLITATGQRVTLRCSPRSGDLSVYWYQQSLDQGLQFLIQYYNGEERAKGNILERFSAQQFPDLHSELNLSSLELGDSALYFCASSVTGQETQYFGPGTRLLVL.

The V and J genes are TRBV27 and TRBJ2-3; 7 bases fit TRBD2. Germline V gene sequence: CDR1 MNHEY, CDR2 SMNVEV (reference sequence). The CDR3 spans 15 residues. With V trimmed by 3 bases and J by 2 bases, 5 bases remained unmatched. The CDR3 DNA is TGTGCCAGCAGTTTCCTAGCGGACTACACAGATACGCAGTATTTT. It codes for CASSFLADYTDTQYF.

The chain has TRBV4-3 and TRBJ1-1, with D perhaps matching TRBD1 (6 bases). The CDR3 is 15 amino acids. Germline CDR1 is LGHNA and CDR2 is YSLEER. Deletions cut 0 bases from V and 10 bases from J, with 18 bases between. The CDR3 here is CASSQDLGDQTGAFF. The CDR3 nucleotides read TGCGCCAGCAGCCAAGATCTTGGTGACCAGACAGGAGCTTTCTTT.

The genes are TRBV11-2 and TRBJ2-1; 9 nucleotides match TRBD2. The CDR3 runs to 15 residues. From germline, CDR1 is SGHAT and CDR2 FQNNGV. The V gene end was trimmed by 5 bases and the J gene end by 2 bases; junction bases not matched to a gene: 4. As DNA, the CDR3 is TGTGCCAGCAGCGCCCTAGCGGGACCCTACAATGAGCAGTTCTTC. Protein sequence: CASSALAGPYNEQFF.

In nucleotides, the CDR3 is TGTGCCAGCAGCCAAGAGAGGACAGGGGGAACCGGGGAGCTGTTTTTT. This gives the protein CASSQERTGGTGELFF. The chain joins TRBV3-1 (or the pseudogene TRBV3-2) to TRBJ2-2; 10 bases agree with TRBD1. In germline, CDR1 is LGHDT, CDR2 YNNKEL (reference sequence). The CDR3 runs 16 residues. Germline trimming cut 0 bases from V and 5 bases from J; bases unmatched to any gene: 3.

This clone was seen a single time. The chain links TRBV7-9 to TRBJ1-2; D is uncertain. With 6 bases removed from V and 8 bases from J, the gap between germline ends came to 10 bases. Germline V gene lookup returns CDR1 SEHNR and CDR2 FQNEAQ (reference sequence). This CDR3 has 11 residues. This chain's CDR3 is CASSEVTGYTF. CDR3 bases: TGTGCCAGCAGTGAGGTGACAGGCTACACCTTC.

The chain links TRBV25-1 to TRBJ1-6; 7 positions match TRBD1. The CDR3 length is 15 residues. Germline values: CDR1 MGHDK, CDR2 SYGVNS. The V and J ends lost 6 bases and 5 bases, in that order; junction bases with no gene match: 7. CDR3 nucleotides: TGTGCCAGCAGCGGAGGGGGCGGCAATAATTCACCCCTCCACTTT. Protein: CASSGGGGNNSPLHF.

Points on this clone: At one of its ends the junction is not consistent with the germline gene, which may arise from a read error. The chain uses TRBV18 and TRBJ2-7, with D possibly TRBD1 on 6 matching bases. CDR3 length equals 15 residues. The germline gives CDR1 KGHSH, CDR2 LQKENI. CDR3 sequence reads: CASSPPGQGRNEQYF. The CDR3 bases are TGTGCCAGCTCTCCACCGGGACAAGGGCGAAACGAGCAGTACTTC.

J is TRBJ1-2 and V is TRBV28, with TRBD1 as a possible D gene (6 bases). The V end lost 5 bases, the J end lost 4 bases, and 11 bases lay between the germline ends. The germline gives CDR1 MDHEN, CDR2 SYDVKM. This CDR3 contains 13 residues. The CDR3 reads CASSRQDPYGYTF. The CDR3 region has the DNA TGTGCCAGCAGTCGACAGGATCCCTATGGCTACACCTTC.

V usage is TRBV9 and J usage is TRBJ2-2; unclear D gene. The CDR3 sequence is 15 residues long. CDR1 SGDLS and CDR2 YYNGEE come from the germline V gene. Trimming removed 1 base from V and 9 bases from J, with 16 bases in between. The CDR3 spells CASSVSRTEQRELFF. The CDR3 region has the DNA TGTGCCAGCAGCGTAAGTCGAACAGAACAGAGGGAGCTGTTTTTT.

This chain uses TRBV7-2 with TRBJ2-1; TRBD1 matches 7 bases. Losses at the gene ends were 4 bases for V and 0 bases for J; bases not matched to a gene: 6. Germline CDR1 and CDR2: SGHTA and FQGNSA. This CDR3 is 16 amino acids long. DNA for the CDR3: TGTGCCAGCAGCTCCAACAGGGGCCTCTCCTACAATGAGCAGTTCTTC. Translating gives CASSSNRGLSYNEQFF.

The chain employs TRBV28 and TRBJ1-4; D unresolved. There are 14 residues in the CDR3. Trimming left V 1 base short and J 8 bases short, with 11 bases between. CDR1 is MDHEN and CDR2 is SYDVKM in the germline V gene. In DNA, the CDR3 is TGTGCCAGCAGTTTATCCTCTCTTCGCGAAAAACTGTTTTTT. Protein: CASSLSSLREKLFF.

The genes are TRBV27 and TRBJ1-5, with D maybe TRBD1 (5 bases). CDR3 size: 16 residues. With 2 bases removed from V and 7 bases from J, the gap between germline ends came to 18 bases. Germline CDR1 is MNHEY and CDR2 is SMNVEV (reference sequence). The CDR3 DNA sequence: TGTGCCAGCAGTTTAATCTTTGGGGGGGTGAGACAGCCCCAGCATTTT. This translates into CASSLIFGGVRQPQHF.

CDR3: CASSRSRGRETQYF. The CDR3 DNA reads as TGTGCCAGCTCCCGAAGCAGGGGCCGGGAGACCCAGTACTTC. The gene calls are TRBV6-5 and TRBJ2-5, with D possibly being TRBD1 (6 bases). The V end lost 8 bases, the J end lost 5 bases, and 18 bases lay between the germline ends. Germline-derived CDR1 and CDR2 are MNHEY and SVGAGI. This CDR3 contains 14 residues.

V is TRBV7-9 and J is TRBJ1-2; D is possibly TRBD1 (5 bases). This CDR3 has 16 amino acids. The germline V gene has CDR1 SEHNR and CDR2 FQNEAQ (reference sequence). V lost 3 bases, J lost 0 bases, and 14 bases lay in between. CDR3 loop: CASSFKGLGTNYGYTF. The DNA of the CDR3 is TGTGCCAGCAGCTTCAAGGGACTCGGGACTAACTATGGCTACACCTTC.

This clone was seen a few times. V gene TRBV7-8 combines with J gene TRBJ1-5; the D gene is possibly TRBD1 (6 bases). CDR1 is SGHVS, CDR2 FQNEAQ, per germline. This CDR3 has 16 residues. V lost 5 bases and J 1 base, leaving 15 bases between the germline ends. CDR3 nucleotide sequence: TGTGCCAGCAGCGTTGACAGGATTGGAAGCAATCAGCCCCAGCATTTT. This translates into CASSVDRIGSNQPQHF.

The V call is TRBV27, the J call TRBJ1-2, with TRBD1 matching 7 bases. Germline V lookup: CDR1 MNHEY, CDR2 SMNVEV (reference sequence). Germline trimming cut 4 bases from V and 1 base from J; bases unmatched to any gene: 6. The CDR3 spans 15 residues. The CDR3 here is CASSSGDSFNYGYTF. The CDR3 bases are TGTGCCAGCAGTTCCGGGGACAGTTTTAACTATGGCTACACCTTC.

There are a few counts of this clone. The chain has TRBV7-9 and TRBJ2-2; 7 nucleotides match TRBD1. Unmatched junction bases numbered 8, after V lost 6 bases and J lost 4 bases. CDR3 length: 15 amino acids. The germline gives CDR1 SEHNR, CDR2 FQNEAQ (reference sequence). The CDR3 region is CASRGDRAVTGELFF. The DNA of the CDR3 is TGTGCCAGCAGAGGCGACAGGGCGGTCACCGGGGAGCTGTTTTTT.

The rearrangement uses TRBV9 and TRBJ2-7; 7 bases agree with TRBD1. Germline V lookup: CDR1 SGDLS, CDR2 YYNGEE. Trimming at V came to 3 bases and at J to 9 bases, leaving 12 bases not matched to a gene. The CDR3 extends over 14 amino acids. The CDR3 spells CASSAEQGPLGQYF. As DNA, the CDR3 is TGTGCCAGCAGCGCCGAACAGGGGCCTCTGGGGCAGTACTTC.

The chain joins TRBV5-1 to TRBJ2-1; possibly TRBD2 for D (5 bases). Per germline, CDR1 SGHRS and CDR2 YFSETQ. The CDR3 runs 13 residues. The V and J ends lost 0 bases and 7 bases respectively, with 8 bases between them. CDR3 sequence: CASSLERGNEQFF. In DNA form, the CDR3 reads TGCGCCAGCAGCTTGGAACGGGGAAATGAGCAGTTCTTC. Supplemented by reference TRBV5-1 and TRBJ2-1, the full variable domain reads KAGVTQTPRYLIKTRGQQVTLSCSPISGHRSVSWYQQTPGQGLQFLFEYFSETQRNKGNFPGRFSGRQFSNSRSEMNVSTLELGDSALYLCASSLERGNEQFFGPGTRLTVL.